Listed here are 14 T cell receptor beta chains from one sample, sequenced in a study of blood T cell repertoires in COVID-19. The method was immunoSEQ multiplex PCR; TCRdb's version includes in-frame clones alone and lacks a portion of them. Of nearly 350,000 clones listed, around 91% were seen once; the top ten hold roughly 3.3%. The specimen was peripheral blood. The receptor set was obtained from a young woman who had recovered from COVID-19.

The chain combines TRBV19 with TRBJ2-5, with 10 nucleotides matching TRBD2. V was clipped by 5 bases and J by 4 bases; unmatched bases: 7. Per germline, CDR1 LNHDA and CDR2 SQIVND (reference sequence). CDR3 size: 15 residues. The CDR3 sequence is CASSFVSGRLETQYF. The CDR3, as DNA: TGTGCCAGTAGTTTTGTTAGCGGGAGGTTAGAGACCCAGTACTTC.

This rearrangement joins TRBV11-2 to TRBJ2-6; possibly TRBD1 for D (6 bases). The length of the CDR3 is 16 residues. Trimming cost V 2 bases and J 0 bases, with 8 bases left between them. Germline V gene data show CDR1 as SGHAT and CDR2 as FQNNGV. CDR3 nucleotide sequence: TGTGCCAGCAGCTTAAGACAGGTCTCTGGGGCCAACGTCCTGACTTTC. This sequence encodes CASSLRQVSGANVLTF.

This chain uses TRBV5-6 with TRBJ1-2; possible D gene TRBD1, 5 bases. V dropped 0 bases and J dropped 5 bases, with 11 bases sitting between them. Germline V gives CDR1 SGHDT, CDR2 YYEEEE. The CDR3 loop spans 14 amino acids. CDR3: CASSLARAPYGYTF. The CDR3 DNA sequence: TGTGCCAGCAGCTTGGCCAGGGCCCCTTATGGCTACACCTTC. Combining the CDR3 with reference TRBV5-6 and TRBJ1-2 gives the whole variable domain DAGVTQSPTHLIKTRGQQVTLRCSPKSGHDTVSWYQQALGQGPQFIFQYYEEEERQRGNFPDRFSGHQFPNYSSELNVNALLLGDSALYLCASSLARAPYGYTFGSGTRLTVV.

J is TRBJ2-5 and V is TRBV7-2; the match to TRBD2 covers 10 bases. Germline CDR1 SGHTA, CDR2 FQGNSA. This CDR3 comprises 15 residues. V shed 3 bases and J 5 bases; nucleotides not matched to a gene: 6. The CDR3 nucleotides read TGTGCCAGCAGCTTCCGGACTAGCGGAGGGGAGACCCAGTACTTC. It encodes CASSFRTSGGETQYF. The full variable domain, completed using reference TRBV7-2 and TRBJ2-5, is GAGVSQSPSNKVTEKGKDVELRCDPISGHTALYWYRQSLGQGLEFLIYFQGNSAPDKSGLPSDRFSAERTGGSVSTLTIQRTQQEDSAVYLCASSFRTSGGETQYFGPGTRLLVL.

The CDR3 sequence: CASSLIRGDDYGYTF. CDR3 in DNA: TGTGCCAGCAGCTTAATTCGGGGAGATGACTATGGCTACACCTTC. The rearrangement uses TRBV7-8 and TRBJ1-2; D is unresolved. The CDR3 is 15 amino acids. With 2 bases removed from V and 3 bases from J, the gap between germline ends came to 13 bases. Germline CDR1 reads SGHVS; CDR2 reads FQNEAQ.

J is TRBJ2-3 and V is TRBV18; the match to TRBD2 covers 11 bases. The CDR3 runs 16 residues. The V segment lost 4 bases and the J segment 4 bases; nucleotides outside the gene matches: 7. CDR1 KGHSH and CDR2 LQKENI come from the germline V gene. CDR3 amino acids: CASSLRTSGPPDTQYF. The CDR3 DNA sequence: TGTGCCAGCTCACTGAGGACTAGCGGGCCGCCAGATACGCAGTATTTT.

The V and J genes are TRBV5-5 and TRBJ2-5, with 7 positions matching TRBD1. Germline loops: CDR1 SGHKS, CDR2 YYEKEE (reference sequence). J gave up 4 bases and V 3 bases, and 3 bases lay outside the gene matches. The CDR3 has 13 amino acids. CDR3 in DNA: TGTGCCAGCAGCTACCAGGGGGTAGAGACCCAGTACTTC. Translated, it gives CASSYQGVETQYF.

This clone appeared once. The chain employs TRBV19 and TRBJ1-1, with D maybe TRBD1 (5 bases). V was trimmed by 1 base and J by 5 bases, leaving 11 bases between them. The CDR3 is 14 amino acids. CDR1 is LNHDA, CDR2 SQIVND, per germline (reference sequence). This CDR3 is CASSIVQGRTEAFF. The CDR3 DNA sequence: TGTGCCAGTAGTATAGTTCAGGGTAGAACTGAAGCTTTCTTT.

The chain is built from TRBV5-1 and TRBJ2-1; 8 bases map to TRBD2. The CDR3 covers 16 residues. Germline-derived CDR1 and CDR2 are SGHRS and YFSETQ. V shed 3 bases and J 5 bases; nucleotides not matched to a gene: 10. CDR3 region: CASSWGRSTSDNEQFF. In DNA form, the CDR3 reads TGCGCCAGCAGCTGGGGGCGGTCGACTAGCGACAATGAGCAGTTCTTC.

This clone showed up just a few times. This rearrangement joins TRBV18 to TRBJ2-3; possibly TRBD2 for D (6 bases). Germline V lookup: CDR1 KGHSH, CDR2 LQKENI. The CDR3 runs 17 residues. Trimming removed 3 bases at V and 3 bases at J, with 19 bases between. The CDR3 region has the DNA TGTGCCAGCTCACCTCAGCCCCCCGGGGACTGGACAGATACGCAGTATTTT. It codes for CASSPQPPGDWTDTQYF.

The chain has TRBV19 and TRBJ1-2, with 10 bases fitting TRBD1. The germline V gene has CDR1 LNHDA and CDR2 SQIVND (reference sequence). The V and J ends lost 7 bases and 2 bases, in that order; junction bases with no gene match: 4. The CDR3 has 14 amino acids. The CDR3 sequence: CASIPTGGNYGYTF. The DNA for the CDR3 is TGTGCCAGTATCCCGACAGGGGGCAACTATGGCTACACCTTC.

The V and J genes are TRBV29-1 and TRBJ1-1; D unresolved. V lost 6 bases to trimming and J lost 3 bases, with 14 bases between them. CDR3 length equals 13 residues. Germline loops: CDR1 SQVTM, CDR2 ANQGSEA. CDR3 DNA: TGCAGCGTCTACACCCGTCGGGACACTGAAGCTTTCTTT. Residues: CSVYTRRDTEAFF.

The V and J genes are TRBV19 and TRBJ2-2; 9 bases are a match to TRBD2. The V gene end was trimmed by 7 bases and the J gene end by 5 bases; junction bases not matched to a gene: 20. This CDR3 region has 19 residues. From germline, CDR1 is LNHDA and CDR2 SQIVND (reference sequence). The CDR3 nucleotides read TGTGCCAGTAATCCGGTAGTGAGTGCGGGAGGGCCGGGAACCGGGGAGCTGTTTTTT. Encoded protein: CASNPVVSAGGPGTGELFF.

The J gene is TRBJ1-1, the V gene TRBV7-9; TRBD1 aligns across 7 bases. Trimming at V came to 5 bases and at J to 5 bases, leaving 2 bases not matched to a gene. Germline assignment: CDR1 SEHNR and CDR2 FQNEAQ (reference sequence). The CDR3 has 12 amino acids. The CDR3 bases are TGTGCCAGCAGCCCAGGGGGGACTGAAGCTTTCTTT. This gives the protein CASSPGGTEAFF.